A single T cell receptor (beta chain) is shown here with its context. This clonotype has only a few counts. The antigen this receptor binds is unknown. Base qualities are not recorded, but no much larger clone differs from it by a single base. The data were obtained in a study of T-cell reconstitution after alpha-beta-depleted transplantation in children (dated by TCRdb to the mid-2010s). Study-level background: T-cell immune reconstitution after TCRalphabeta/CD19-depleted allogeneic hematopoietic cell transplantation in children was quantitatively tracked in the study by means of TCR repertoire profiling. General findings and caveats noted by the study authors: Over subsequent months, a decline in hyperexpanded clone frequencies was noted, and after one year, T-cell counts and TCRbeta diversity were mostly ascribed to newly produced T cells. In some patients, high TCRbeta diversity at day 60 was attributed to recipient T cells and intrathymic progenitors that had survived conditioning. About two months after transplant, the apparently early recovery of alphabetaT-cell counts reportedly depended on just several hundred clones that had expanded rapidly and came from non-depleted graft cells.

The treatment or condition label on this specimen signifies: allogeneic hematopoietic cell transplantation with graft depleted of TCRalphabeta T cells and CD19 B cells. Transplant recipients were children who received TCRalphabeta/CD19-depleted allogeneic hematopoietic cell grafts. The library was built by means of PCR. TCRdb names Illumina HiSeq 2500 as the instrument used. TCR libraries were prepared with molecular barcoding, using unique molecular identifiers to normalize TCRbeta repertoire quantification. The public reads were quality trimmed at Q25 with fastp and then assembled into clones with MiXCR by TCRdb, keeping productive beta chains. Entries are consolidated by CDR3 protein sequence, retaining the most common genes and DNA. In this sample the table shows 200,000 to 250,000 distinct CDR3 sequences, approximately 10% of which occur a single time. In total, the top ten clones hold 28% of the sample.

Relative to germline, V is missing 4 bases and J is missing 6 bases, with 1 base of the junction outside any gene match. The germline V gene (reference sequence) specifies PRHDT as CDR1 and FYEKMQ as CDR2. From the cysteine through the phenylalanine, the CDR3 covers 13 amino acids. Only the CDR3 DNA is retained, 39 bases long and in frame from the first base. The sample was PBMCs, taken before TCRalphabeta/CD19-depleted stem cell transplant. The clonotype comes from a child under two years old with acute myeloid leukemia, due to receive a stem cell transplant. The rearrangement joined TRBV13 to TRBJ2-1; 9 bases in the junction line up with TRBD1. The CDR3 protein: CASSSTGGNEQFF. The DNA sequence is TGTGCCAGCAGCTCGACAGGGGGCAATGAGCAGTTCTTC.